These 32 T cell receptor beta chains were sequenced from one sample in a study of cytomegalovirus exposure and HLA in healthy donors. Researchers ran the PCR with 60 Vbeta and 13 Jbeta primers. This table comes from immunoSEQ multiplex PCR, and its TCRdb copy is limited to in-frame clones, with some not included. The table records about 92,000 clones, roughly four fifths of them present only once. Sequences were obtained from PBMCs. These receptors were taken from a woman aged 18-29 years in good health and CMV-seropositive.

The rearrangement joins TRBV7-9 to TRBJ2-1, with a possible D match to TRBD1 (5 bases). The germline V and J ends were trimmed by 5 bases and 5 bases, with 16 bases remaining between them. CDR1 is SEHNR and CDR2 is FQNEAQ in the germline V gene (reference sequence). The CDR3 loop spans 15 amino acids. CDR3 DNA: TGTGCCAGCAGCCCTGCGGTGATCAGGGACAATGAGCAGTTCTTC. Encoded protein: CASSPAVIRDNEQFF.

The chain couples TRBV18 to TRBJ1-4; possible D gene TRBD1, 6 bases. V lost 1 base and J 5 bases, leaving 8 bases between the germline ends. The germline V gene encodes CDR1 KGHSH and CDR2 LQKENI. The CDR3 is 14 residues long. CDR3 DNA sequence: TGTGCCAGCTCACCACGCGGGGGCAATGAAAAACTGTTTTTT. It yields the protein CASSPRGGNEKLFF.

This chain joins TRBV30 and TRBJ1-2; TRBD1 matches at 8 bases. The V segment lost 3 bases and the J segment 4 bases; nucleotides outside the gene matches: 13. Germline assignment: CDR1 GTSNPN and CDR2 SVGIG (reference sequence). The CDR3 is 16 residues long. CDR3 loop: CAWRRYRGICSYGYTF. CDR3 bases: TGTGCCTGGAGGCGTTACAGGGGGATTTGTAGCTATGGCTACACCTTC.

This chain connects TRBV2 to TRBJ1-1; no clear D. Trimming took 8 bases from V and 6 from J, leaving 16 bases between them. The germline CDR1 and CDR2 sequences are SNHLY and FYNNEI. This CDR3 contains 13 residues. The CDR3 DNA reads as TGTGCCAGCGGGCCAGGCGGGATTCCTGAAGCTTTCTTT. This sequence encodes CASGPGGIPEAFF.

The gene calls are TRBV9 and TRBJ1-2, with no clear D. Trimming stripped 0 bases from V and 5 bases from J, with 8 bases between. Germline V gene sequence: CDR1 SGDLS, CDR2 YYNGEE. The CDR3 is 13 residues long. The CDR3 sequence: CASSVGTEYGYTF. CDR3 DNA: TGTGCCAGCAGCGTAGGGACTGAATATGGCTACACCTTC.

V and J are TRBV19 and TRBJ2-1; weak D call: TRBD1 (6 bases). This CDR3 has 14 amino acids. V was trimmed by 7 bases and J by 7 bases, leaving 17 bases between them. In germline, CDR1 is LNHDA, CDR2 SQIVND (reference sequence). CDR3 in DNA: TGTGCCAGTACCCTGGACAGAAAAAGGAATGAGCAGTTCTTC. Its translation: CASTLDRKRNEQFF.

CDR3 protein: CASSLGLRQRNTGELFF. The CDR3 DNA follows: TGCGCCAGCAGCTTAGGACTGCGCCAACGGAACACCGGGGAGCTGTTTTTT. This rearrangement joins TRBV5-1 to TRBJ2-2, with D possibly matching TRBD2 (5 bases). Trimming took off 2 bases at V and 1 base at J, with 15 bases between the two ends. Germline V gives CDR1 SGHRS, CDR2 YFSETQ. The CDR3 extends over 17 amino acids.

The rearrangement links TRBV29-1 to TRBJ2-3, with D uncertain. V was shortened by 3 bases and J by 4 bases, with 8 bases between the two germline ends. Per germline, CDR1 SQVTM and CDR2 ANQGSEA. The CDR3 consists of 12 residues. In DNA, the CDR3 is TGCAGCGTTGAGCGTACTTCAGATACGCAGTATTTT. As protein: CSVERTSDTQYF.

The CDR3 loop reads CASSLGGTTYTDTQYF. The CDR3 region has the DNA TGTGCCAGCAGCTTAGGTGGGACAACCTACACAGATACGCAGTATTTT. The V call is TRBV7-9, the J call TRBJ2-3; D might be TRBD1 (6 bases). V gave up 1 base and J gave up 2 bases, with 13 bases separating them. This CDR3 is 16 amino acids long. Germline V gene data show CDR1 as SEHNR and CDR2 as FQNEAQ (reference sequence).

The CDR3 protein is CASSAGSQGTNSPLHF. The CDR3 DNA follows: TGTGCCAGCAGCGCCGGATCACAGGGTACGAATTCACCCCTCCACTTT. This rearrangement joins TRBV9 to TRBJ1-6; D may be TRBD1 (6 bases). This CDR3 is 16 amino acids long. CDR1 is SGDLS, CDR2 YYNGEE, per germline. With 3 bases removed from V and 7 bases from J, the gap between germline ends came to 17 bases.

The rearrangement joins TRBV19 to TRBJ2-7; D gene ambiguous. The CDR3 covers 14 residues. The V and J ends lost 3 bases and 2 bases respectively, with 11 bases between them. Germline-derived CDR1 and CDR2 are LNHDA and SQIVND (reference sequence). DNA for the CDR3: TGTGCCAGTAGTATGGGCAGCAGTACCTACGAGCAGTACTTC. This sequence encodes CASSMGSSTYEQYF.

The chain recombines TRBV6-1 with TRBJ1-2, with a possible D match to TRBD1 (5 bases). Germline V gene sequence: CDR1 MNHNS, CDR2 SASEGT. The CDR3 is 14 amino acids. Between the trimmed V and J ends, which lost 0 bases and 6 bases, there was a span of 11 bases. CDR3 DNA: TGTGCCAGCAGTGAAGCGGAGGGGTACCATGGCTACACCTTC. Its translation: CASSEAEGYHGYTF.

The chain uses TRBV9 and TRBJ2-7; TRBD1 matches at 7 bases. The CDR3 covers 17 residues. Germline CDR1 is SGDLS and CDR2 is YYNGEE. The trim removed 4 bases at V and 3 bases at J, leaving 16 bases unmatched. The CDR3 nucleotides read TGTGCCAGCAGCCAATACGGTGGGGGACAGAGTAACTACGAGCAGTACTTC. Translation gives CASSQYGGGQSNYEQYF.

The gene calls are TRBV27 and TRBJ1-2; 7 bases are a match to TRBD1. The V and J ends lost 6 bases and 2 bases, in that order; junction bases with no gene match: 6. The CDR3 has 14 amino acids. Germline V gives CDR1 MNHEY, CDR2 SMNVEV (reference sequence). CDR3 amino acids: CASRTTGDNYGYTF. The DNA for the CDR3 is TGTGCCAGCAGAACCACAGGGGACAACTATGGCTACACCTTC.

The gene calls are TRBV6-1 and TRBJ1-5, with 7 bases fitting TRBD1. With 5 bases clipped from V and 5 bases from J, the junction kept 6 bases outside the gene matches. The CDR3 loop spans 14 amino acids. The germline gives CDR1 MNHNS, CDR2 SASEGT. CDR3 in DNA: TGTGCCAGCAGTTGGGACAGAAAAGATCAGCCCCAGCATTTT. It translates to CASSWDRKDQPQHF.

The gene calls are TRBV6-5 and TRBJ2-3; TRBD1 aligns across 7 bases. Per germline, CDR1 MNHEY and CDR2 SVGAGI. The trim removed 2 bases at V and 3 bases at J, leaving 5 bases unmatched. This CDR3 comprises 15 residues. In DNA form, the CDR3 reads TGTGCCAGCAGTTACGGGCAGGGGGTGACAGATACGCAGTATTTT. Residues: CASSYGQGVTDTQYF.

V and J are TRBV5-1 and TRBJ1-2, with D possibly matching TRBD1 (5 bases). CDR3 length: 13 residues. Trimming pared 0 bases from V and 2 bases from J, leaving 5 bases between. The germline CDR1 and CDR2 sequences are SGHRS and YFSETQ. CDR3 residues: CASSLEGNYGYTF. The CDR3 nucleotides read TGCGCCAGCAGCTTGGAGGGGAACTATGGCTACACCTTC.

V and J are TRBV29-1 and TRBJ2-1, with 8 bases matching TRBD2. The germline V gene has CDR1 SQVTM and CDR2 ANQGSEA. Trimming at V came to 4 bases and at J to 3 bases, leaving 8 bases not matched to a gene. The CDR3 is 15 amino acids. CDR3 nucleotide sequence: TGCAGCGTTGTAGGTAGCGGGATTATCTACAATGAGCAGTTCTTC. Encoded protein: CSVVGSGIIYNEQFF.

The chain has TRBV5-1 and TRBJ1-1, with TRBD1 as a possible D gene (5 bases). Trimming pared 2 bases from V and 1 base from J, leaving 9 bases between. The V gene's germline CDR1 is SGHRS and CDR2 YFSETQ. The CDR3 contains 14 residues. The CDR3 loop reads CASSLGAPNTEAFF. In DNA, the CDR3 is TGCGCCAGCAGCTTAGGGGCCCCGAACACTGAAGCTTTCTTT.

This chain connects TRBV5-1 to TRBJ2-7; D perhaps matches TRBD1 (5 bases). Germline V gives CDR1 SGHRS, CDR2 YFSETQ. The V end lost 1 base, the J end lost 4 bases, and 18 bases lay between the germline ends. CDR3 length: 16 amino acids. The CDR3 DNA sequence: TGCGCCAGCAGCTTGAGCGTAGGGGTTTCGCGATACGAGCAGTACTTC. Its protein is CASSLSVGVSRYEQYF.

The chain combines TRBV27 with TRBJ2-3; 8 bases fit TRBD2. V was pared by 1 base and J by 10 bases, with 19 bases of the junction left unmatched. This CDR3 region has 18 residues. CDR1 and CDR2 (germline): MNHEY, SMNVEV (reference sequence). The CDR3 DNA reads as TGTGCCAGCAGTTTATTATCACCAGCGGGAGTGTCTTCCGTTTCGCAGTATTTT. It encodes CASSLLSPAGVSSVSQYF.

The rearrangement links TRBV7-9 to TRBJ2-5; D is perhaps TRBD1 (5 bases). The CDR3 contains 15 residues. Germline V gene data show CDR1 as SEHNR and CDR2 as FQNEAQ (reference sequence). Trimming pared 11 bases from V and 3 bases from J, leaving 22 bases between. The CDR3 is CASGADISFKETQYF. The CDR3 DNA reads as TGTGCCTCGGGCGCGGACATATCTTTCAAAGAGACCCAGTACTTC.

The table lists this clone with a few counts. CDR3 nucleotide sequence: TGCGCCAGCAGCCAAGATGCCGGGACAGGCAATCAGCCCCAGCATTTT. Translation: CASSQDAGTGNQPQHF. This chain uses TRBV4-1 with TRBJ1-5; 7 bases line up with TRBD1. This CDR3 has 16 amino acids. Germline V gives CDR1 MGHRA, CDR2 YSYEKL. The trim removed 0 bases at V and 2 bases at J, leaving 4 bases unmatched.

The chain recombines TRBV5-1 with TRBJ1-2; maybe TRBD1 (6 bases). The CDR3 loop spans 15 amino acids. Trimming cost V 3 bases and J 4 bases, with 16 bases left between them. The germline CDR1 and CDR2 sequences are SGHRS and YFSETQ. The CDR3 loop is CASSSGGDRSYGYTF. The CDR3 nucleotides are TGCGCCAGCAGCTCCGGAGGTGACAGGAGCTATGGCTACACCTTC.

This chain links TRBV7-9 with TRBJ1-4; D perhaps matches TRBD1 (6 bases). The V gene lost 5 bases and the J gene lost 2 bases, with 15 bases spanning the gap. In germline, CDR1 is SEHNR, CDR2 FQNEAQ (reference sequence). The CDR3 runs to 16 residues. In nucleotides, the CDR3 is TGTGCCAGCAGCGCTACAGGGAGTTTTACTAATGAAAAACTGTTTTTT. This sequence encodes CASSATGSFTNEKLFF.

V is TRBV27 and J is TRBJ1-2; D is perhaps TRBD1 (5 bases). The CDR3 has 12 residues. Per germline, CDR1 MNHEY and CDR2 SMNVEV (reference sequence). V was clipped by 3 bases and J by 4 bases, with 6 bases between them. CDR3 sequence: CASSFQGYGYTF. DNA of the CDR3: TGTGCCAGCAGTTTTCAGGGCTATGGCTACACCTTC.

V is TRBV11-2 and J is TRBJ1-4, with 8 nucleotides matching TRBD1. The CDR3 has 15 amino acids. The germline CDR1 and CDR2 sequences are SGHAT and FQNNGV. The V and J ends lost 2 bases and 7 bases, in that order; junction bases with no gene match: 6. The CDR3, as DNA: TGTGCCAGCAGCTTACAGGGGGCGACGGGTGAAAAACTGTTTTTT. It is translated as CASSLQGATGEKLFF.

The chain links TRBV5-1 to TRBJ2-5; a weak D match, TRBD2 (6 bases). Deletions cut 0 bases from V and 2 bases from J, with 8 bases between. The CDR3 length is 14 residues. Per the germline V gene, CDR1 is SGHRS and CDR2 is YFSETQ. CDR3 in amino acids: CASSLVGGQETQYF. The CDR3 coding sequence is TGCGCCAGCAGCTTGGTGGGGGGTCAAGAGACCCAGTACTTC.

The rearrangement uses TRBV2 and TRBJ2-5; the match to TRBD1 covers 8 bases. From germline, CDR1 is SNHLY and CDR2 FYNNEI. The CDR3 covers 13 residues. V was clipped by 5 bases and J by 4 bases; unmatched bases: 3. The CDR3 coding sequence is TGTGCCAGCAGTCTGGACAGGGCAGAGACCCAGTACTTC. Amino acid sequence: CASSLDRAETQYF.

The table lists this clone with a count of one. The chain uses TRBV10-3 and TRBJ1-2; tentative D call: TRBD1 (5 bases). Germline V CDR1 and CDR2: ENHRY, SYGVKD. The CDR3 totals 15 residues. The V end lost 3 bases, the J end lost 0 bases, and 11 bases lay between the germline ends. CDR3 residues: CAISEGTHPNYGYTF. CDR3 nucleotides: TGTGCCATCAGTGAAGGGACTCACCCTAACTATGGCTACACCTTC.

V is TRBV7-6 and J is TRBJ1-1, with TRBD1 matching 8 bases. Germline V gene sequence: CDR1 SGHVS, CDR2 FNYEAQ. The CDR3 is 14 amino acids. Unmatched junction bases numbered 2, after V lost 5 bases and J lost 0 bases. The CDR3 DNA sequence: TGTGCCAGCAGCGTGGGACAGGTGAACACTGAAGCTTTCTTT. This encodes CASSVGQVNTEAFF.

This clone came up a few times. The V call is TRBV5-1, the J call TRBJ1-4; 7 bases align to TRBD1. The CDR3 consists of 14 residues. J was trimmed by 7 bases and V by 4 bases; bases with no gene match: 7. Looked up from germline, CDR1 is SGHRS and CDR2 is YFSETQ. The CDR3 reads CASSKKQGTEKLFF. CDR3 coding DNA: TGCGCCAGCAGCAAGAAACAGGGGACTGAAAAACTGTTTTTT.